This record covers a single TCR beta chain. Its cognate antigen is unknown. This sample stems from a study of beta chain features in type 1 diabetes. Every bit of the isolated RNA underwent reverse transcription, so sequencing read expressed TCRB transcripts. Libraries were prepared by immunoSEQ multiplex PCR; TCRdb keeps only in-frame clonotypes and omits some of them. Of 350,000 to 450,000 clones in the sample, about 16% were seen once. The CDR3 extends over 15 amino acids. Germline assignment: CDR1 SGHTA and CDR2 FQGNSA. Trimming took 2 bases from V and 4 from J; bases not matched to a gene: 6. General study points: TCRB rearrangement may or may not be influenced by HLA type; here this remained unresolved. TCRB CDR3s from Type 1 diabetes patients were moderately but significantly shorter in all four CD4+ subsets.

The chain links TRBV7-2 to TRBJ2-3, with 7 positions matching TRBD2. The TCR was taken from a woman aged 18-29 years in good health. Sequenced input: naive CD4+ T cells from blood. The CDR3 loop is CASSLTGLGSDTQYF. In DNA form, the CDR3 reads TGTGCCAGCAGCTTAACAGGACTAGGCTCAGATACGCAGTATTTT.